Shown below are 26 T cell receptor beta chains from a single sample sequenced in a study of cytomegalovirus exposure and HLA in healthy donors. Clones were read by immunoSEQ multiplex PCR, and TCRdb kept only the in-frame ones, dropping some. Of under 200,000 clones in the sample, about 96% are singletons; the top ten hold about 0.89%. Sequencing was carried out using PBMCs. The receptor source for this set is a woman aged 18-29 years in good health and CMV-seronegative.

The chain joins TRBV9 to TRBJ2-2, with TRBD1 as a possible D gene (6 bases). The V and J ends lost 6 bases and 7 bases respectively, with 16 bases between them. Germline loops: CDR1 SGDLS, CDR2 YYNGEE. There are 14 residues in the CDR3. The CDR3 loop is CASNAEGEIGELFF. The CDR3 DNA reads as TGTGCCAGCAACGCTGAGGGGGAGATCGGGGAGCTGTTTTTT.

The chain uses TRBV6-1 and TRBJ1-4; D not resolved. Trimming removed 11 bases at V and 4 bases at J, with 14 bases between. This CDR3 is 13 amino acids long. CDR1 is MNHNS and CDR2 is SASEGT in the germline V gene. The CDR3 DNA reads TGTGCCGGTGCTGGGCAGATTAATGAAAAACTGTTTTTT. Its translation is CAGAGQINEKLFF.

The J gene is TRBJ2-7, the V gene TRBV11-2; 9 bases map to TRBD1. The germline V gene encodes CDR1 SGHAT and CDR2 FQNNGV. The CDR3 spans 13 residues. The J segment lost 5 bases and the V segment lost 5 bases, leaving 4 bases of the junction unmatched. The CDR3 nucleotides read TGTGCCAGCAGCACGGACAGGGGCAACGAGCAGTACTTC. It yields the protein CASSTDRGNEQYF.

V usage is TRBV28 and J usage is TRBJ2-7, with TRBD1 identical over 9 bases. This CDR3 spans 12 amino acids. The germline V gene encodes CDR1 MDHEN and CDR2 SYDVKM. V trimming: 7 bases; J trimming: 10 bases; junction bases outside the gene matches: 8. The DNA of the CDR3 is TGTGCCAGCATGGGTAACAGGGGGCTCCAGTACTTC. As protein: CASMGNRGLQYF.

This clone was counted only a few times. This chain links TRBV7-9 with TRBJ2-5, with 7 bases identical to TRBD2. J lost 5 bases, V lost 4 bases, and 10 bases had no gene match. There are 15 residues in the CDR3. Germline CDR1 is SEHNR and CDR2 is FQNEAQ (reference sequence). CDR3 sequence reads: CASSSWRTSDETQYF. In DNA form, the CDR3 reads TGTGCCAGCAGCTCGTGGCGTACTAGCGATGAGACCCAGTACTTC.

This clone was recorded only once. The V call is TRBV13, the J call TRBJ2-7; possibly TRBD2 for D (5 bases). The V end was cut by 3 bases, the J end by 7 bases, with 10 bases between. This CDR3 spans 12 amino acids. Per the germline V gene, CDR1 is PRHDT and CDR2 is FYEKMQ (reference sequence). CDR3 protein: CASSFYGDEQYF. Here the CDR3 DNA reads TGTGCCAGCAGCTTTTACGGGGATGAGCAGTACTTC.

The V and J genes are TRBV5-8 and TRBJ2-7; 7 nucleotides line up with TRBD1. The CDR3 is 12 residues long. Looked up from germline, CDR1 is SGHTS and CDR2 is YDEGEE. Trimming cost V 4 bases and J 6 bases; bases outside gene matches: 4. The CDR3 coding sequence is TGTGCCAGCAGCCCAGACAGGGTCGAGCAGTACTTC. Translation: CASSPDRVEQYF.

The rearrangement links TRBV6-5 to TRBJ2-3; 8 bases are shared with TRBD1. The CDR3 runs to 15 residues. V shed 5 bases and J 4 bases; nucleotides not matched to a gene: 8. Germline V gene sequence: CDR1 MNHEY, CDR2 SVGAGI. CDR3: CASSGQGVGSDTQYF. CDR3 DNA sequence: TGTGCCAGCAGTGGACAGGGAGTTGGTTCAGATACGCAGTATTTT.

In DNA form, the CDR3 reads TGTGCCAGTAGCTTGTGGACAGGGTTTCACGGGGAGCTGTTTTTT. As protein: CASSLWTGFHGELFF. The V call is TRBV19, the J call TRBJ2-2; 8 bases line up with TRBD1. Germline V lookup: CDR1 LNHDA, CDR2 SQIVND (reference sequence). This CDR3 comprises 15 residues. V lost 6 bases to trimming and J lost 7 bases; unmatched junction nucleotides: 10.

The chain has TRBV6-5 and TRBJ2-2; 7 bases are shared with TRBD1. Germline V gives CDR1 MNHEY, CDR2 SVGAGI. After removal of 5 bases from V and 4 bases from J, the junction contained 4 bases not matched to a gene. The CDR3 sequence is 14 residues long. As DNA, the CDR3 is TGTGCCAGCAGTCCGGACAGGTTCACCGGGGAGCTGTTTTTT. Encoded protein: CASSPDRFTGELFF.

The chain's CDR3 is CSVDGTVSGYTF. In DNA, the CDR3 is TGCAGCGTTGATGGGACAGTCTCTGGCTACACCTTC. The chain employs TRBV29-1 and TRBJ1-2; 7 bases fit TRBD1. V lost 3 bases, J lost 7 bases, and 5 bases stayed unmatched. Germline V gene data show CDR1 as SQVTM and CDR2 as ANQGSEA. The CDR3 has 12 amino acids.

This clone was picked up a small number of times. V and J are TRBV11-2 and TRBJ1-2; no clear D. Germline CDR1 reads SGHAT; CDR2 reads FQNNGV. The CDR3 totals 12 residues. The ends were cut back, 6 bases at V and 7 bases at J, with 12 bases in the middle. This chain's CDR3 is CASSTRDFGYTF. In nucleotides, the CDR3 is TGTGCCAGCAGTACCCGTGACTTTGGCTACACCTTC.

The J gene is TRBJ2-7, the V gene TRBV7-9; tentatively, D is TRBD1 (5 bases). V lost 1 base and J lost 6, with 13 bases in between. Germline V lookup: CDR1 SEHNR, CDR2 FQNEAQ (reference sequence). The CDR3 spans 14 residues. The DNA for the CDR3 is TGTGCCAGCAGCTTAGATGTTAGCACAGGCGAGCAGTACTTC. Translated: CASSLDVSTGEQYF.

The chain combines TRBV5-1 with TRBJ2-1; TRBD1 agrees at 8 bases. With 2 bases clipped from V and 6 bases from J, the junction kept 4 bases outside the gene matches. Germline values: CDR1 SGHRS, CDR2 YFSETQ. There are 14 residues in the CDR3. The CDR3 region is CASSFLQGANEQFF. CDR3 in DNA: TGCGCCAGCAGCTTTCTTCAGGGGGCCAATGAGCAGTTCTTC.

This sequence joins TRBV10-3 and TRBJ1-2; 9 bases are shared with TRBD1. Germline assignment: CDR1 ENHRY and CDR2 SYGVKD. V trimming: 3 bases; J trimming: 7 bases; junction bases outside the gene matches: 9. The CDR3 extends over 15 amino acids. The CDR3 nucleotides read TGTGCCATCAGTGACAGTGACAGGGGGATGCGTGGCTACACCTTC. This sequence encodes CAISDSDRGMRGYTF.

The chain couples TRBV19 to TRBJ2-6; D is possibly TRBD1 (6 bases). V dropped 8 bases and J dropped 0 bases, with 17 bases sitting between them. The CDR3 consists of 17 residues. The germline CDR1 and CDR2 sequences are LNHDA and SQIVND (reference sequence). For the CDR3, the DNA is TGTGCCAGTGCACAGGGCGTCGGTCTCTCTGGGGCCAACGTCCTGACTTTC. Amino acid sequence: CASAQGVGLSGANVLTF.

The CDR3: CASSSRRTQETQYF. The CDR3 region has the DNA TGTGCCAGCAGCTCGAGGCGTACCCAAGAGACCCAGTACTTC. V and J are TRBV7-2 and TRBJ2-5; D remains ambiguous. Trimming shortened V by 4 bases and J by 1 base, and 10 bases separated the two germline ends. Germline assignment: CDR1 SGHTA and CDR2 FQGNSA. The CDR3 is made up of 14 amino acids.

The CDR3 loop is CASSQAGTYGYTF. The CDR3 coding sequence is TGTGCCAGCAGCCAGGCAGGGACTTATGGCTACACCTTC. This rearrangement joins TRBV7-8 to TRBJ1-2; a possible D gene is TRBD1 (5 bases). Trimming pared 5 bases from V and 5 bases from J, leaving 12 bases between. The CDR3 sequence is 13 residues long. Germline assignment: CDR1 SGHVS and CDR2 FQNEAQ. The full variable domain, in which reference TRBV7-8 and TRBJ1-2 provide the parts outside the CDR3, is GAGVSQSPRYKVAKRGQDVALRCDPISGHVSLFWYQQALGQGPEFLTYFQNEAQLDKSGLPSDRFFAERPEGSVSTLKIQRTQQEDSAVYLCASSQAGTYGYTFGSGTRLTVV.

The genes are TRBV11-2 and TRBJ2-2, with 7 bases identical to TRBD1. V shed 6 bases, J shed 3 bases, and the junction held 4 bases outside the gene matches. The CDR3 has 14 amino acids. The germline CDR1 and CDR2 sequences are SGHAT and FQNNGV. CDR3 bases: TGTGCCAGCAGGAGGGGGCTGGACACCGGGGAGCTGTTTTTT. Its protein is CASRRGLDTGELFF. Full variable domain (outside the CDR3, taken from reference TRBV11-2 and TRBJ2-2): EAGVAQSPRYKIIEKRQSVAFWCNPISGHATLYWYQQILGQGPKLLIQFQNNGVVDDSQLPKDRFSAERLKGVDSTLKIQPAKLEDSAVYLCASRRGLDTGELFFGEGSRLTVL.

The genes are TRBV5-6 and TRBJ2-1; 8 bases are shared with TRBD1. Per germline, CDR1 SGHDT and CDR2 YYEEEE. V lost 5 bases, J lost 4 bases, and 8 bases stayed unmatched. The CDR3 extends over 15 amino acids. The CDR3 sequence: CASRKGQAKYNEQFF. CDR3 nucleotides: TGTGCCAGCAGAAAGGGACAGGCGAAATACAATGAGCAGTTCTTC.

This rearrangement joins TRBV11-2 to TRBJ2-7; 11 bases agree with TRBD1. This CDR3 region has 16 residues. Trimming cost V 2 bases and J 3 bases; bases outside gene matches: 6. Germline CDR1 reads SGHAT; CDR2 reads FQNNGV. In DNA form, the CDR3 reads TGTGCCAGCAGCTTACGATGGGACAGGGGGATCTACGAGCAGTACTTC. Translation: CASSLRWDRGIYEQYF. Supplemented by reference TRBV11-2 and TRBJ2-7, the full variable domain reads EAGVAQSPRYKIIEKRQSVAFWCNPISGHATLYWYQQILGQGPKLLIQFQNNGVVDDSQLPKDRFSAERLKGVDSTLKIQPAKLEDSAVYLCASSLRWDRGIYEQYFGPGTRLTVT.

CDR3 sequence reads: CASSPGRGMGTEAFF. CDR3 DNA: TGTGCCAGCTCACCTGGCAGGGGCATGGGCACTGAAGCTTTCTTT. The chain joins TRBV18 to TRBJ1-1; the D gene is possibly TRBD1 (6 bases). CDR3 length equals 15 residues. The germline V gene encodes CDR1 KGHSH and CDR2 LQKENI. V gave up 3 bases and J gave up 4 bases, with 15 bases separating them. The whole variable domain, remainder taken from reference TRBV18 and TRBJ1-1, is NAGVMQNPRHLVRRRGQEARLRCSPMKGHSHVYWYRQLPEEGLKFMVYLQKENIIDESGMPKERFSAEFPKEGPSILRIQQVVRGDSAAYFCASSPGRGMGTEAFFGQGTRLTVV.

The gene calls are TRBV9 and TRBJ2-3, with 7 nucleotides matching TRBD2. The CDR3 has 15 residues. V trimming: 0 bases; J trimming: 4 bases; junction bases outside the gene matches: 5. The germline V gene has CDR1 SGDLS and CDR2 YYNGEE. The DNA of the CDR3 is TGTGCCAGCAGCGTAGGGGCGGGGGTCTCAGATACGCAGTATTTT. This translates into CASSVGAGVSDTQYF. Full variable domain (outside the CDR3, taken from reference TRBV9 and TRBJ2-3): DSGVTQTPKHLITATGQRVTLRCSPRSGDLSVYWYQQSLDQGLQFLIQYYNGEERAKGNILERFSAQQFPDLHSELNLSSLELGDSALYFCASSVGAGVSDTQYFGPGTRLTVL.

The rearrangement links TRBV11-3 to TRBJ1-5; a weak D match, TRBD1 (5 bases). This CDR3 comprises 15 residues. CDR1 and CDR2 from the germline V gene are SGHNT and YENEEA. Trimming removed 0 bases at V and 0 bases at J, with 6 bases between. The CDR3 nucleotides are TGTGCCAGCAGCTTAGACGGGGGTAGCAATCAGCCCCAGCATTTT. It yields the protein CASSLDGGSNQPQHF.

V usage is TRBV7-2 and J usage is TRBJ2-3; 10 nucleotides align to TRBD2. Germline lookup yields CDR1 SGHTA and CDR2 FQGNSA. After removal of 0 bases from V and 0 bases from J, the junction contained 9 bases not matched to a gene. CDR3 length: 19 amino acids. CDR3 sequence: CASSLAWVAGGSSTDTQYF. CDR3 bases: TGTGCCAGCAGCTTAGCGTGGGTAGCGGGGGGTTCTAGCACAGATACGCAGTATTTT.

This clone was observed once. The CDR3 DNA reads as TGCGCCAGCAGCTTGAGTCCTACTACAGATACGCAGTATTTT. Translated: CASSLSPTTDTQYF. The chain combines TRBV5-1 with TRBJ2-3; D not resolved. The CDR3 extends over 14 amino acids. CDR1 is SGHRS, CDR2 YFSETQ, per germline. V lost 1 base, J lost 3 bases, and 9 bases lay in between.